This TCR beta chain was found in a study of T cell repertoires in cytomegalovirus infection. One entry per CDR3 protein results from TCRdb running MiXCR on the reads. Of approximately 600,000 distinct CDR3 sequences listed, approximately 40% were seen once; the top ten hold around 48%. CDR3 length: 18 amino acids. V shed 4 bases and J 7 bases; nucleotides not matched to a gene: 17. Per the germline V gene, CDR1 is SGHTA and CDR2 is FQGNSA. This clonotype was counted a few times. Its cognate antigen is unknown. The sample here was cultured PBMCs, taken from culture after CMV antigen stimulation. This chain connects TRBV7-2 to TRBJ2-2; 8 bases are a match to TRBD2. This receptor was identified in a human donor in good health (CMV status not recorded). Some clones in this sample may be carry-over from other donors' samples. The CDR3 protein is CASSSSRREAIYVGELFF. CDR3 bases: TGTGCCAGCAGCTCCTCGCGGCGGGAGGCCATTTATGTCGGGGAGCTGTTTTTT.